The subject of this entry is one T cell receptor beta chain. Its cognate antigen has yet to be identified. The input lacks base qualities; no much larger clone sits a single base away. The data are from a study of T cell changes during pregnancy in multiple sclerosis (dated by TCRdb to about 2019). Regarding the complete study: In women with multiple sclerosis, the researchers looked at how the T cell repertoire shifted as pregnancy progressed.

From cysteine to phenylalanine, the CDR3 is 15 amino acids long. Left in the record is the CDR3 DNA by itself, 45 bases read in frame from the first base. Deletion took 0 bases off V and 8 bases off J, with a span of 14 bases between the germline ends. CDR1 is given as SGHVS and CDR2 as FNYEAQ, both from the germline V gene. Library method: the immunoSEQ multiplex PCR assay. Sourced from immuneACCESS, this table was stored by TCRdb with only in-frame sequences that have V and J called. A share of the clones is absent; for the studies checked, an unresolved V gene accounts for under half, and the remainder has no known explanation. This sample comprises 84,000 or so clones, over 90% of them detected only once. In total, the top ten clones hold roughly 2.5% of the sample.

Rearrangement joined TRBV7-6 to TRBJ2-1; TRBD1 is a possible D gene, resting on 6 matching bases. The input for sequencing was peripheral blood, taken in the third trimester of pregnancy. This TCR came from a female donor with multiple sclerosis, enrolled in a pregnancy study. The sequence in DNA is TGTGCCAGCAGCTTAGCGGGGGCAGGGAACCATGAGCAGTTCTTC. Its translation reads: CASSLAGAGNHEQFF.